Shown below are 23 T cell receptor beta chains from a single sample sequenced in a study of regulatory T cells in long-lasting Graves disease. Construction of the TCR beta libraries employed iRepertoire HTBI primers in conjunction with Arm-PCR of CDR3 regions. TCRdb passed the multiplex PCR reads through MiXCR, listing each CDR3 protein once. The top ten hold 8% to 10% of the sample, which has roughly 500,000 distinct CDR3 sequences, roughly 14% seen once. The time point: newly diagnosed GD, antithyroid drugs for less than 3 months. Following extraction of RNA from PBMCs, that RNA was used to make the TCR library. The same data also contributed to another study, on T cells in Graves' hyperthyroidism and ophthalmopathy.

The input for sequencing was peripheral blood mononuclear cells (PBMCs), taken at new diagnosis, from a patient treated with antithyroid drugs. Receptors were obtained from a man between 25 and 39 years old with Graves disease.

Concerning this clonotype: A much larger clone is a single base away; this may be a read error. V and J are TRBV27 and TRBJ2-7; D possibly corresponds to TRBD2 (6 bases). Germline CDR1 MNHEY, CDR2 SMNVEV (reference sequence). This CDR3 comprises 14 residues. The CDR3 region is CASNLSYPGEWQYF. Written as DNA, the CDR3 is TGTGCCAGCAATTTATCGTACCCGGGGGAGTGGCAGTACTTC.

The table lists this clonotype with many counts. The chain uses TRBV7-9 and TRBJ2-1; 7 nucleotides match TRBD1. With the DNA end fitting TRBJ2-5 better, the J assignment may be wrong. The V gene's germline CDR1 is SEHNR and CDR2 FQNEAQ (reference sequence). CDR3 length equals 15 residues. CDR3 in amino acids: CASSLARDRLETQYF. CDR3 coding DNA: TGTGCCAGCAGCTTAGCCCGGGACAGACTAGAGACCCAGTACTTC.

This chain joins TRBV6-1 and TRBJ2-5; TRBD1 agrees at 8 bases. In germline, CDR1 is MNHNS, CDR2 SASEGT. The CDR3 covers 15 residues. V was pared by 6 bases and J by 1 base, with 7 bases of the junction left unmatched. CDR3 sequence reads: CASRETGASQETQYF. CDR3 nucleotide sequence: TGTGCCAGCAGGGAGACAGGGGCCAGCCAAGAGACCCAGTACTTC.

This chain uses TRBV2 with TRBJ1-1, with TRBD1 matching over 8 bases. Germline values: CDR1 SNHLY, CDR2 FYNNEI. V was pared by 8 bases and J by 7 bases, with 15 bases of the junction left unmatched. The CDR3 consists of 15 residues. The CDR3 region is CASRPPWGTGGEAFF. The CDR3 DNA follows: TGTGCCAGCCGGCCGCCTTGGGGGACAGGTGGTGAAGCTTTCTTT.

This clonotype was seen repeatedly, ten times or more. The rearrangement joins TRBV2 to TRBJ2-1; TRBD2 matches at 11 bases. Looked up from germline, CDR1 is SNHLY and CDR2 is FYNNEI. J lost 8 bases, V lost 7 bases, and 7 bases had no gene match. The CDR3 has 14 residues. The CDR3 protein is CASTLAGVGDEQFF. CDR3 sequence (DNA): TGTGCCAGCACACTAGCGGGAGTCGGTGATGAGCAGTTCTTC.

Note on this clonotype: A much larger clone is a single base away; this may be a read error. The V gene is TRBV13, the J gene TRBJ2-2; 9 positions agree with TRBD2. Looked up from germline, CDR1 is PRHDT and CDR2 is FYEKMQ (reference sequence). V lost 5 bases, J lost 5 bases, and 9 bases stayed unmatched. The CDR3 sequence is 16 residues long. The DNA of the CDR3 is TGTGCCAGCAGCCTCGGCCTAGCGGGATTTACCGGGGAGCTGTTTTTT. It codes for CASSLGLAGFTGELFF.

This clonotype was detected many times. The chain has TRBV27 and TRBJ2-7; 9 nucleotides agree with TRBD2. CDR3 size: 16 residues. J gave up 4 bases and V 2 bases, and 9 bases lay outside the gene matches. Germline CDR1 and CDR2: MNHEY and SMNVEV (reference sequence). CDR3 bases: TGTGCCAGCAGTTTACGCGGGAGGGCCGGAAAGTACGAGCAGTACTTC. Protein: CASSLRGRAGKYEQYF.

There are many counts of this clonotype. The chain employs TRBV29-1 and TRBJ2-5; the D is unclear. This CDR3 region has 12 residues. Looked up from germline, CDR1 is SQVTM and CDR2 is ANQGSEA. V was pared by 3 bases and J by 2 bases, with 7 bases between. This CDR3 reads CSVDGTQETQYF. For the CDR3, the DNA is TGCAGCGTTGACGGAACACAAGAGACCCAGTACTTC.

This clonotype was observed many times. This chain connects TRBV6-1 to TRBJ1-4, with unresolved D. The V end lost 4 bases, the J end lost 2 bases, and 11 bases lay between the germline ends. The CDR3 has 15 amino acids. Per germline, CDR1 MNHNS and CDR2 SASEGT. The CDR3 loop reads CASSVDGSTNEKLFF. The CDR3 DNA sequence: TGTGCCAGCAGTGTTGACGGGTCGACTAATGAAAAACTGTTTTTT.

Details on this clonotype: At one of its ends the junction is not consistent with the germline gene, which may arise from a read error. This chain links TRBV15 with TRBJ2-1; 8 positions match TRBD1. This CDR3 contains 15 residues. CDR1 is LNHNV, CDR2 YYDKDF, per germline (reference sequence). The CDR3: CATSRGQGNYKEQFF. In DNA form, the CDR3 reads TGTGCCACCAGCCGCGGACAGGGAAACTACAAGGAGCAGTTCTTC.

The J gene is TRBJ2-2, the V gene TRBV7-6; 9 bases line up with TRBD1. The length of the CDR3 is 17 residues. CDR1 and CDR2 from the germline V gene are SGHVS and FNYEAQ. Losses at the gene ends were 5 bases for V and 9 bases for J; bases not matched to a gene: 16. The CDR3 spells CASSHRKQGAIKRELFF. The CDR3 nucleotides are TGTGCCAGCAGCCATCGGAAACAGGGGGCGATTAAGAGGGAGCTGTTTTTT.

V and J are TRBV5-1 and TRBJ2-5; the D gene is possibly TRBD2 (5 bases). Germline-derived CDR1 and CDR2 are SGHRS and YFSETQ. V was shortened by 0 bases and J by 3 bases, with 9 bases between the two germline ends. CDR3 length: 14 residues. The CDR3 loop is CASSLGSGKETQYF. CDR3 bases: TGCGCCAGCAGCTTGGGGTCCGGGAAAGAGACCCAGTACTTC.

This clonotype was seen repeatedly, ten times or more. V and J are TRBV12-5 and TRBJ1-1; D unclear. The CDR3 is 17 amino acids. Germline V gene lookup returns CDR1 LGHNT and CDR2 FRNRAP. The V end was cut by 0 bases, the J end by 5 bases, with 19 bases between. CDR3 sequence reads: CASGLVFNDGLRTEAFF. CDR3 DNA sequence: TGTGCTAGTGGTTTGGTCTTTAATGACGGCTTGAGGACTGAAGCTTTCTTT.

This clonotype was observed a handful of times. This chain links TRBV20-1 with TRBJ2-7; possibly TRBD1 or TRBD2 for D (5 bases each). Trimming took 1 base from V and 6 from J, leaving 10 bases between them. CDR1 and CDR2 (germline): DFQATT, SNEGSKA (reference sequence). The CDR3 runs 12 residues. The CDR3, as DNA: TGCAGTGCTAGAGGGGGACCCCTCGAGCAGTACTTC. Its translation: CSARGGPLEQYF.

This chain uses TRBV10-1 with TRBJ2-5; D call uncertain. The CDR3 spans 13 residues. The V and J ends lost 3 bases and 5 bases respectively, with 10 bases between them. CDR1 and CDR2 from the germline V gene are WNHNN and SYGVQD (reference sequence). As DNA, the CDR3 is TGCGCCAGCAGTGACCAGGAGTGGGAGACCCAGTACTTC. Translating it yields CASSDQEWETQYF.

This clonotype was found many times. The genes are TRBV7-2 and TRBJ1-2; TRBD1 aligns across 10 bases. The trim removed 6 bases at V and 6 bases at J, leaving 13 bases unmatched. The germline gives CDR1 SGHTA, CDR2 FQGNSA. CDR3 length: 16 residues. The CDR3 nucleotides read TGTGCCAGCAGAACGACAGGGGGCGCGTTTATAGATGGCTACACCTTC. It translates to CASRTTGGAFIDGYTF.

This clonotype was picked up many times. The rearrangement uses TRBV19 and TRBJ1-5; tentatively, D is TRBD1 (5 bases). V was trimmed by 9 bases and J by 0 bases, leaving 12 bases between them. In germline, CDR1 is LNHDA, CDR2 SQIVND (reference sequence). The CDR3 runs to 14 residues. The CDR3 DNA sequence: TGTGCCAGCAGTCGACAGACTAGCAATCAGCCCCAGCATTTT. Translated, it gives CASSRQTSNQPQHF.

This clonotype appeared a few times. The V and J genes are TRBV19 and TRBJ2-7; TRBD1 matches 7 bases. V was pared by 7 bases and J by 3 bases, with 3 bases of the junction left unmatched. The CDR3 is 12 residues long. Germline values: CDR1 LNHDA, CDR2 SQIVND (reference sequence). Here the CDR3 DNA reads TGTGCCAGTACAGGGGGAATCTACGAGCAGTACTTC. It yields the protein CASTGGIYEQYF.

This clonotype showed up many times. The gene calls are TRBV20-1 and TRBJ2-7; the D gene is possibly TRBD2 (7 bases). The CDR3 has 14 residues. Trimming shortened V by 5 bases and J by 4 bases, and 18 bases separated the two germline ends. Looked up from germline, CDR1 is DFQATT and CDR2 is SNEGSKA (reference sequence). The CDR3, as DNA: TGCAGTGCTCCCTCGGGGGGCCGTTCGTACGAGCAGTACTTC. It translates to CSAPSGGRSYEQYF.

This clonotype appeared a few times. Germline is not matched at one junction end, which may reflect a read error. The chain has TRBV14 and TRBJ2-1; D gene uncertain. Germline V lookup: CDR1 SGHDN, CDR2 FVKESK. The CDR3 is 15 amino acids. CDR3 loop: CANSQKRVLYNEQFF. The CDR3, as DNA: TGTGCCAACAGCCAAAAAAGGGTCCTCTACAATGAGCAGTTCTTC.

The V gene is TRBV20-1, the J gene TRBJ1-2; maybe TRBD1 (5 bases). Trimming shortened V by 6 bases and J by 4 bases, and 12 bases separated the two germline ends. Germline CDR1 DFQATT, CDR2 SNEGSKA (reference sequence). CDR3 length equals 12 residues. The CDR3 nucleotides read TGCAGTGCCCTAATGGGACCCTATGGCTACACCTTC. It is translated as CSALMGPYGYTF.

The gene calls are TRBV12-5 and TRBJ1-2; D gene unclear. There are 14 residues in the CDR3. Germline V gene data show CDR1 as LGHNT and CDR2 as FRNRAP. V lost 6 bases and J 8 bases, leaving 19 bases between the germline ends. CDR3 region: CASGDVGNLRGYTF. CDR3 in DNA: TGTGCTAGTGGGGACGTGGGAAATCTGAGGGGCTACACCTTC.

The chain combines TRBV18 with TRBJ2-7; D perhaps matches TRBD2 (6 bases). The length of the CDR3 is 13 residues. The V end lost 5 bases, the J end lost 2 bases, and 10 bases lay between the germline ends. Germline V gene lookup returns CDR1 KGHSH and CDR2 LQKENI. In nucleotides, the CDR3 is TGTGCCAGCTCAGCTCGGACTACCTACGAGCAGTACTTC. Residues: CASSARTTYEQYF. The full variable domain, in which reference TRBV18 and TRBJ2-7 provide the parts outside the CDR3, is NAGVMQNPRHLVRRRGQEARLRCSPMKGHSHVYWYRQLPEEGLKFMVYLQKENIIDESGMPKERFSAEFPKEGPSILRIQQVVRGDSAAYFCASSARTTYEQYFGPGTRLTVT.